This T cell receptor beta chain was obtained from a study of T cell responses to AZD1222 COVID-19 vaccine. Study-wide points: Just five or six AZD1222 recipients tested seropositive at baseline.

On this clone itself: Its antigen is unknown.

The repertoire was sequenced with immunoSEQ multiplex PCR; TCRdb's copy has only in-frame clones and lacks some. The table records 150,000 to 180,000 clones, about 87% of them present only once. The ends were cut back, 2 bases at V and 3 bases at J, with 13 bases in the middle. CDR1 is MNHNY and CDR2 is SVGAGI in the germline V gene (reference sequence). The CDR3 totals 15 residues. The rearrangement joins TRBV6-6 to TRBJ1-1; D ambiguous. The TCR comes from an adult in good health. The sequencing used peripheral blood, collected on day 0 of AZD1222 vaccination. In nucleotides, the CDR3 is TGTGCCAGCAGTTACGGAAACAGACGTGACACTGAAGCTTTCTTT. This translates into CASSYGNRRDTEAFF.